This TCR beta chain was recorded in a study of blood T cells in healthy people across ages. In the study overall: Template switching caught about one barcoded beta molecule for each two T cells.

It was with a sample-barcoded 5' primer and a J-beta primer mix that a second PCR of roughly 7 to 12 cycles was run. TCRdb passed the 5' RACE reads through MiXCR, listing each CDR3 protein once. This sample has about 2 million distinct CDR3 sequences, with about 50% found just once. The CDR3 totals 15 residues. The V end was cut by 1 base, the J end by 8 bases, with 17 bases between. Germline V CDR1 and CDR2: SGHAT, FQNNGV. No fewer than 5 micrograms of total RNA were isolated from every sample. The receptor comes from a woman between 40 and 50 years old in good health. Sample: blood. V and J are TRBV11-2 and TRBJ1-2; a possible D gene is TRBD1 (5 bases). CDR3 coding DNA: TGTGCCAGCAGCTTAGGTGGTGGAGGGGTGGACGGCTACACCTTC. Protein product: CASSLGGGGVDGYTF.